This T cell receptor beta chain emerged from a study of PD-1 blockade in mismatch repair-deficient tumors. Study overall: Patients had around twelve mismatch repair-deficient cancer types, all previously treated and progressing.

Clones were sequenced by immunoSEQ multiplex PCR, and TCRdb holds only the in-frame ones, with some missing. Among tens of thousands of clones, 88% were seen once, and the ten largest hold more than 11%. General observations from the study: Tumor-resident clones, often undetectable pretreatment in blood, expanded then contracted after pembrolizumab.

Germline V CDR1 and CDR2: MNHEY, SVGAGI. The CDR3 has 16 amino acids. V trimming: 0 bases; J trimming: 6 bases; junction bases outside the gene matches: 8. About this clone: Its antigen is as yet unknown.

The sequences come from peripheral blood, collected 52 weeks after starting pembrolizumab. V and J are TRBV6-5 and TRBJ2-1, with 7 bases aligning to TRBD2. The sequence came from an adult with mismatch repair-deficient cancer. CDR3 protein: CASSYSGLAARNEQFF. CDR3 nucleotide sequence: TGTGCCAGCAGTTACTCGGGGCTAGCGGCACGCAATGAGCAGTTCTTC.